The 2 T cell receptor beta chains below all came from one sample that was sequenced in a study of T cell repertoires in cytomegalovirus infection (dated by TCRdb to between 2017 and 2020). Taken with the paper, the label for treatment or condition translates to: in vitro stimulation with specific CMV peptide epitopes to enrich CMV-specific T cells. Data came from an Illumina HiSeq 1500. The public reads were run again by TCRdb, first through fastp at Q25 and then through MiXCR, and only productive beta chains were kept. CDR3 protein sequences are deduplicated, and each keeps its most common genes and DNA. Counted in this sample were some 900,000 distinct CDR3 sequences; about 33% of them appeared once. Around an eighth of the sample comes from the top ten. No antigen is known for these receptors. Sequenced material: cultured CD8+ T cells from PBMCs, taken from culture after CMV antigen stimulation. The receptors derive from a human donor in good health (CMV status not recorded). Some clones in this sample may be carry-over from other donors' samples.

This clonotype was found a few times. Written as DNA, the CDR3 is TGTGCCAGCAGCGTCGCCGGGACAGACATTCAGTACTTC. This encodes CASSVAGTDIQYF. The V gene is TRBV7-9, the J gene TRBJ2-7; 7 bases fit TRBD1. The DNA end favors TRBJ2-4, so the J call may be wrong. The CDR3 runs 13 residues. Germline V gene lookup returns CDR1 SEHNR and CDR2 FQNEAQ (reference sequence).

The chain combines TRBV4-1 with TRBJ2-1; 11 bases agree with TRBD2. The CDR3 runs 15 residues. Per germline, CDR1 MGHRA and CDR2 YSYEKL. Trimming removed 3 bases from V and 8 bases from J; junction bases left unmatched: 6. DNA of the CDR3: TGCGCCAGCAGCCATCTAGCGGGGGGCCGGGATGAGCAGTTCTTC. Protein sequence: CASSHLAGGRDEQFF.